This T cell receptor (beta chain) was retrieved from a study of T cells expressing NK-cell markers (dated by TCRdb to 2020 to 2021). In the study overall: TCR beta-chain repertoires were profiled in sorted CD3+CD56+NKG2C+, CD3+CD56+NKG2C- and CD3+CD56-NKG2C+ T-cell subsets from several donors. Of the eight sequenced donors, seven were found to be HCMV-seropositive and one was found to be HCMV-seronegative. The study sequenced eight donors, all healthy volunteers chosen at random: three men and five women. Libraries were sequenced as 2 x 150 bp reads on Illumina HiSeq 2000/2500, MiSeq or NextSeq. What the study reported, not specific to this receptor: In about 6 donors, the dominant CD3+CD56+NKG2C+ clonotypes were found to rank among the top 10 CD8+ clonotypes and to make up roughly 1.0-8% of CD8+ T cells. Those dominant clonotypes were again the most abundant among CD3+CD56-NKG2C+ cells in several donors, at about 28.3-60.1%. Whether the expanded NKG2C-expressing T cell clones were specific for HCMV antigens was left unclear.

Spanning cysteine to phenylalanine, the CDR3 consists of 14 amino acids. Only the protein sequence is given. CDR1 and CDR2 are drawn from the germline V gene: SGDLS, YYNGEE. HCMV serostatus was determined by detecting HCMV-specific IgG in serum with a commercial ELISA kit. Peripheral blood mononuclear cells were isolated from blood by Ficoll density gradient centrifugation. Sequencer: Illumina HiSeq 2000. TCR beta cDNA libraries were made by 5'RACE template switching that added a universal primer site and unique molecular identifiers. cDNA synthesis was primed from the TCR beta constant segment and was followed by two successive PCR amplification steps. The study's own analysis went as follows. MIGEC was used to demultiplex reads and group reads by UMI, and MiTCR was used to assemble and quantify clonotypes. To remove erroneous sequences, TCR cDNA sequences were retained only when supported by two or more reads. The tcR package was used for downstream repertoire analysis, and clonotypes were matched across fractions by CDR3 nucleotide sequence plus V segment. VDJmatch was used to annotate antigen specificity against VDJdb, with one amino acid substitution in CDR3 permitted. Reprocessed by TCRdb, the reads give a single entry per CDR3 protein sequence, without DNA. Clone size and V and J calls follow TCRdb, not the original study. This sample's table has entries for about 460,000 distinct CDR3 sequences. The ten largest clones take up around 1.4% of the sample.

A word on this clonotype: There is no known antigen for this receptor.

The receptor comes from a woman in her fifties or sixties in good health. Donor details come from another sample of the same person, matched by shared clones. The rearranged chain carries TRBV9 and TRBJ1-5. Input material: blood T cells: a sorted CD56 or NKG2C T cell subset, CD4+ or CD8+ T cells, or bulk PBMC T cells (not recorded which). The CDR3 protein sequence reads: CASSGGNPNQPQHF.